The clone carrying this T cell receptor beta chain appeared a few times. This CDR3 is 19 amino acids long. With V trimmed by 8 bases and J by 3 bases, 18 bases remained unmatched. The sample comes from a study of identical twins. TCRdb reanalysed the 5' RACE reads using MiXCR and keeps one entry per CDR3 protein. The sample includes fewer than 250,000 distinct CDR3 sequences, around 7.6% seen only once; the top ten take under 6.5%. The sample was also linked to a second study, of yellow fever vaccine responses in identical twins.

The TCR was taken from a woman younger than 35 in good health. Input material: CD8+ T cells sorted from blood. The chain uses TRBV12-3 or TRBV12-4 and TRBJ2-4, with 11 bases aligning to TRBD2. This CDR3 is CASWPGGSGRAGDKNIQYF. DNA of the CDR3: TGTGCCAGCTGGCCCGGGGGTAGCGGGAGGGCCGGGGACAAAAACATTCAGTACTTC.